The T cell receptor beta chain under discussion was sequenced for a study of T cells after posttransplantation cyclophosphamide. Regarding the study as a whole: Later post-transplant blood repertoires were often dominated by donor CD8+ memory clones. Recipient CMV seropositivity and CMV reactivation strongly tracked TRB clonality. Skin or GI-infiltrating T cells shared few TRB sequences with blood.

Clones were sequenced by immunoSEQ multiplex PCR, and TCRdb holds only the in-frame ones, with some missing. The sample includes 22,000 or so clones, approximately 71% of them seen just once. This CDR3 spans 12 amino acids. The germline CDR1 and CDR2 sequences are MDHEN and SYDVKM. The trim removed 6 bases at V and 10 bases at J, leaving 5 bases unmatched. Peripheral blood was collected from the related graft donor on the marrow donation day. About this clone itself: Its antigen remains unidentified.

The chain joins TRBV28 to TRBJ1-4; 7 bases agree with TRBD1. Sample: memory CD4+ T cells sorted from PBMCs. This clonotype was sampled from a woman aged 55-69 years in good health, CMV-negative, and a related stem cell transplant donor. The CDR3 nucleotides are TGTGCCAGCAGAGACAGGGTAGGAAAACTGTTTTTT. Protein sequence: CASRDRVGKLFF.